This T cell receptor (beta chain) was captured by sequencing in a study of T cells in Graves' hyperthyroidism and ophthalmopathy. This CDR3 contains 16 residues. The junction had 11 bases not matched to a gene; V was cut back by 3 bases and J by 5 bases. Researchers amplified the TCR beta CDR3 regions from RNA transcripts. Initially, a first-round RT-PCR of the TCR CDR3 employed the HTBI primer set. TCRdb reprocessed the multiplex PCR reads with MiXCR, giving one entry per CDR3 protein. Among 200,000 to 250,000 distinct CDR3 sequences listed, more than 20% were seen once. The chain couples TRBV12-3 or TRBV12-4 to TRBJ2-7; 9 bases agree with TRBD2. The sequenced material came from blood. The TCR comes from a woman aged 40 to 49 with Graves' ophthalmopathy. This chain's CDR3 is CASSLVSASGNHEQYF. The CDR3 nucleotides are TGTGCCAGCAGTTTGGTTTCCGCTAGCGGGAACCACGAGCAGTACTTC.